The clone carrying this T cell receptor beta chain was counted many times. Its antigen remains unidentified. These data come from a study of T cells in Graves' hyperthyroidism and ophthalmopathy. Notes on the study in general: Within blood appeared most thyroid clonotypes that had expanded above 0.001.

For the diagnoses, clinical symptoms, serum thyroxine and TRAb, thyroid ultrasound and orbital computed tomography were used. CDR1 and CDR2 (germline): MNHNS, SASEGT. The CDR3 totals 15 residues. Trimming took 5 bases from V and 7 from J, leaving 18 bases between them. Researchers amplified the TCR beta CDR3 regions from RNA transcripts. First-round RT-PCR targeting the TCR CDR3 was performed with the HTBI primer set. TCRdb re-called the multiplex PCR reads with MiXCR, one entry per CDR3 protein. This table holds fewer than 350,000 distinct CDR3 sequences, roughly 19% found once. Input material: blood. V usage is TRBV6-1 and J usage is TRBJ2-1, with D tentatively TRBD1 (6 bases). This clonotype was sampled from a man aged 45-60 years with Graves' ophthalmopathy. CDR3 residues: CASSSGLTQGNEQFF. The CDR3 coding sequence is TGTGCCAGCAGTTCCGGACTCACCCAGGGGAATGAGCAGTTCTTC.